This TCR beta chain was sequenced during a study of a mutant IDH1 vaccine in newly diagnosed glioma. The CDR3 contains 15 residues. Germline assignment: CDR1 MNHNS and CDR2 SASEGT. V was pared by 6 bases and J by 1 base, with 9 bases of the junction left unmatched. Sequencing used immunoSEQ multiplex PCR; TCRdb keeps in-frame clones, though not all of them. The table includes 50,000 or so clones, around 80% detected once. Sample time point: week 5, during vaccination. Vaccine doses each comprised 300 ug of mutant IDH1 20-mer peptide, with topical imiquimod. Regarding this clone: Its antigen is unidentified.

The origin of this receptor is a woman between 45 and 60 years old with glioma. This rearrangement joins TRBV6-1 to TRBJ2-7, with TRBD2 matching over 7 bases. The specimen comprised PBMCs, sampled from a glioma patient whose treatment included an IDH1 peptide vaccine. The CDR3 DNA is TGTGCCAGCAGGGCGGGGGAATCCGTTTCCTACGAGCAGTACTTC. This codes for CASRAGESVSYEQYF.